The 11 T cell receptor beta chains below were found in one sample sequenced in a study of T cell repertoires in cytomegalovirus infection (dated by TCRdb to about 2019). The instrument given in TCRdb is Illumina HiSeq 1500. Starting from the raw public reads, TCRdb applied fastp trimming at Q25, assembled clones with MiXCR and retained in-frame beta chains. A single entry per CDR3 protein holds the most common genes and DNA from its merged rows. The sample contains about 920,000 distinct CDR3 sequences, roughly 31% of them found a single time. The top ten constitute over 11% of the sample. Which antigens these TCRs recognize remains unknown. The treatment or condition label corresponds to: in vitro stimulation with specific CMV peptide epitopes to enrich CMV-specific T cells. The sample in question was cultured CD8+ T cells from PBMCs, obtained from culture after CMV antigen stimulation. These receptors all stem from a human donor in good health (CMV status not recorded). Some clones in this sample may be carry-over from other donors' samples.

This clonotype was observed a handful of times. The V gene is TRBV4-1, the J gene TRBJ1-2; D is ambiguous. Germline CDR1 and CDR2: MGHRA and YSYEKL. Trimming stripped 0 bases from V and 8 bases from J, with 13 bases between. This CDR3 spans 14 amino acids. Here the CDR3 DNA reads TGCGCCAGCAGCCAAGATGTGGCAGCCTGGGGCTACACCTTC. It translates to CASSQDVAAWGYTF.

The table lists this clonotype with a few counts. The chain recombines TRBV4-1 with TRBJ2-2; D might be TRBD1 (5 bases). With 8 bases removed from V and 3 bases from J, the gap between germline ends came to 13 bases. This CDR3 spans 14 amino acids. The germline V gene has CDR1 MGHRA and CDR2 YSYEKL. DNA of the CDR3: TGCGCCAGCTCCCAGGGCCTCGACACCGGGGAGCTGTTTTTT. Translated, it gives CASSQGLDTGELFF.

This chain joins TRBV11-2 and TRBJ2-2; 9 nucleotides match TRBD2. The trim removed 7 bases at V and 6 bases at J, leaving 18 bases unmatched. The V gene's germline CDR1 is SGHAT and CDR2 FQNNGV. The CDR3 runs 18 residues. The CDR3 DNA sequence: TGTGCCAGCATCCCCTTAGCGGGGGCGCGCACATTCCCCGGGGAGCTGTTTTTT. It yields the protein CASIPLAGARTFPGELFF. The full variable domain, with the rest looked up from reference TRBV11-2 and TRBJ2-2, is EAGVAQSPRYKIIEKRQSVAFWCNPISGHATLYWYQQILGQGPKLLIQFQNNGVVDDSQLPKDRFSAERLKGVDSTLKIQPAKLEDSAVYLCASIPLAGARTFPGELFFGEGSRLTVL.

In its sample, this clonotype was seen many times. The chain carries TRBV12-3 or TRBV12-4 and TRBJ1-2, with a possible D match to TRBD1 (5 bases). V dropped 5 bases and J dropped 5 bases, with 12 bases sitting between them. The CDR3 loop spans 13 amino acids. CDR3 nucleotide sequence: TGTGCCAGCAGTCTGGGGGGGATTTATGGCTACACCTTC. As protein: CASSLGGIYGYTF.

The rearrangement uses TRBV19 and TRBJ1-1; D not certain. With 5 bases removed from V and 5 bases from J, the gap between germline ends came to 12 bases. Per the germline V gene, CDR1 is LNHDA and CDR2 is SQIVND (reference sequence). The CDR3 runs to 13 residues. The CDR3 loop is CASSPIAGTEAFF. CDR3 coding DNA: TGTGCCAGTAGTCCCATTGCGGGAACTGAAGCTTTCTTT.

The rearrangement uses TRBV11-2 and TRBJ1-4, with D hard to call. This CDR3 has 13 amino acids. The V end lost 3 bases, the J end lost 5 bases, and 7 bases lay between the germline ends. Germline loops: CDR1 SGHAT, CDR2 FQNNGV. This chain's CDR3 is CASSFRINEKLFF. The CDR3 nucleotides are TGTGCCAGCAGCTTTAGGATAAATGAAAAACTGTTTTTT.

The V gene is TRBV7-8, the J gene TRBJ2-1; 10 bases map to TRBD2. The CDR3 extends over 15 amino acids. Germline CDR1 and CDR2: SGHVS and FQNEAQ. V shed 6 bases and J 6 bases; nucleotides not matched to a gene: 8. CDR3 nucleotide sequence: TGTGCCAGCAGTTCTGGGACTAGCGCATCCAATGAGCAGTTCTTC. It yields the protein CASSSGTSASNEQFF.

This clonotype was recorded many times. V and J are TRBV6-1 and TRBJ1-1; D perhaps matches TRBD1 (5 bases). The V gene lost 1 base and the J gene lost 4 bases, with 13 bases spanning the gap. Germline lookup yields CDR1 MNHNS and CDR2 SASEGT. The CDR3 has 15 amino acids. The CDR3 DNA reads TGTGCCAGCAGTGAAGGCAGGCCCCAGGGCACTGAAGCTTTCTTT. Translated, it gives CASSEGRPQGTEAFF.

The chain combines TRBV4-1 with TRBJ2-1; 8 bases agree with TRBD2. The CDR3 totals 16 residues. V dropped 1 base and J dropped 3; count of bases not matched to a gene: 5. CDR1 is MGHRA and CDR2 is YSYEKL in the germline V gene. CDR3 in amino acids: CASSQGGGGFYNEQFF. The CDR3 coding sequence is TGCGCCAGCAGCCAAGGGGGCGGGGGGTTCTACAATGAGCAGTTCTTC.

The chain is built from TRBV20-1 and TRBJ1-2, with D possibly TRBD1 on 5 matching bases. The V end was cut by 3 bases, the J end by 8 bases, with 19 bases between. This CDR3 has 14 residues. Germline V CDR1 and CDR2: DFQATT, SNEGSKA (reference sequence). The CDR3 nucleotides read TGCAGTGCTAGCCCCTTGGGGGAGGGTTTCGGCTACACCTTC. This translates into CSASPLGEGFGYTF.

This chain links TRBV14 with TRBJ1-2, with D tentatively TRBD1 (6 bases). V lost 0 bases and J 6 bases, leaving 11 bases between the germline ends. The germline V gene encodes CDR1 SGHDN and CDR2 FVKESK. The CDR3 is made up of 14 amino acids. In DNA form, the CDR3 reads TGTGCCAGCAGCCAAGAGGGGTCAGGGGATGGCTACACCTTC. It yields the protein CASSQEGSGDGYTF.